The next 27 T cell receptor beta chains were all read from a single sample in a study of long-term antiretroviral therapy in people with HIV. Assay version v3.0 of immunoSEQ was used, and it was run at survey level. Clones were sequenced by immunoSEQ multiplex PCR, and TCRdb holds only the in-frame ones, with some missing. The data hold nearly 25,000 clones, with around three quarters observed a single time. The input for sequencing was unsorted PBMCs, taken 1.2 years after starting antiretroviral therapy. The receptors shown here come from a woman in her 40s with HIV.

V is TRBV2 and J is TRBJ1-3; D is unresolved. The CDR3 is 16 residues long. Germline assignment: CDR1 SNHLY and CDR2 FYNNEI. V dropped 1 base and J dropped 0 bases, with 10 bases sitting between them. CDR3 sequence: CASSEVQPSSGNTIYF. The CDR3 DNA is TGTGCCAGCAGTGAAGTCCAGCCGAGCTCTGGAAACACCATATATTTT.

The chain uses TRBV27 and TRBJ2-7; tentatively, D is TRBD2 (5 bases). The CDR3 totals 13 residues. Trimming shortened V by 3 bases and J by 2 bases, and 8 bases separated the two germline ends. In germline, CDR1 is MNHEY, CDR2 SMNVEV (reference sequence). CDR3 DNA: TGTGCCAGCAGTTTCGGGGTGGCCTACGAGCAGTACTTC. This gives the protein CASSFGVAYEQYF.

J is TRBJ2-1 and V is TRBV11-3; TRBD1 might be the D (6 bases). The V end was cut by 6 bases, the J end by 7 bases, with 10 bases between. Germline lookup yields CDR1 SGHNT and CDR2 YENEEA. The CDR3 runs 12 residues. The CDR3 here is CASRDTGNEQFF. The CDR3 bases are TGTGCCAGCAGGGACACAGGGAATGAGCAGTTCTTC.

The chain is built from TRBV10-3 and TRBJ2-7; TRBD2 agrees at 10 bases. Germline V gene sequence: CDR1 ENHRY, CDR2 SYGVKD. The J segment lost 3 bases and the V segment lost 3 bases, leaving 5 bases of the junction unmatched. CDR3 length: 15 amino acids. The CDR3 DNA sequence: TGTGCCATCAGTGACGGACTAGCGGATTACTACGAGCAGTACTTC. Protein sequence: CAISDGLADYYEQYF.

The chain couples TRBV30 to TRBJ2-3; 7 bases map to TRBD2. The CDR3 runs 11 residues. CDR1 GTSNPN and CDR2 SVGIG come from the germline V gene (reference sequence). V was clipped by 1 base and J by 9 bases; unmatched bases: 1. The CDR3 protein is CAWSGSGTQYF. The CDR3 nucleotides are TGTGCCTGGAGTGGTAGCGGGACGCAGTATTTT.

In this sample, this clone turned up once. The chain recombines TRBV30 with TRBJ1-4, with no clear D. In germline, CDR1 is GTSNPN, CDR2 SVGIG (reference sequence). The ends were cut back, 3 bases at V and 3 bases at J, with 14 bases in the middle. The CDR3 spans 15 residues. The CDR3 region is CAWRGSGVANEKLFF. The CDR3 DNA is TGTGCCTGGAGGGGCTCCGGGGTGGCTAATGAAAAACTGTTTTTT.

V usage is TRBV27 and J usage is TRBJ1-5; D is ambiguous. CDR1 MNHEY and CDR2 SMNVEV come from the germline V gene (reference sequence). The CDR3 totals 13 residues. Trimming stripped 6 bases from V and 0 bases from J, with 6 bases between. This chain's CDR3 is CASSSYSNQPQHF. Written as DNA, the CDR3 is TGTGCCAGCAGCTCCTATAGCAATCAGCCCCAGCATTTT.

In this sample, this clone turned up a few times. The chain uses TRBV18 and TRBJ1-2, with D hard to call. Looked up from germline, CDR1 is KGHSH and CDR2 is LQKENI. The CDR3 has 12 residues. V lost 0 bases and J 3 bases, leaving 2 bases between the germline ends. The CDR3 DNA reads TGTGCCAGCTCACCACCGTACTATGGCTACACCTTC. Its translation is CASSPPYYGYTF.

This CDR3 is CAAGKDGDQPQHF. CDR3 DNA sequence: TGTGCCGCGGGGAAGGACGGGGATCAGCCCCAGCATTTT. The V gene is TRBV10-3, the J gene TRBJ1-5, with no clear D. Germline CDR1 reads ENHRY; CDR2 reads SYGVKD. The CDR3 has 13 amino acids. The V end lost 11 bases, the J end lost 5 bases, and 16 bases lay between the germline ends.

This clone was seen only once. The DNA for the CDR3 is TGTGCCAGCAGCTTGGCGCTAGCACAGCAAGAGACCCAGTACTTC. Protein: CASSLALAQQETQYF. This sequence joins TRBV5-4 and TRBJ2-5, with a possible D match to TRBD2 (5 bases). V gave up 0 bases and J gave up 2 bases, with 11 bases separating them. Germline CDR1 reads SGHNT; CDR2 reads YYREEE (reference sequence). The CDR3 length is 15 residues.

The gene calls are TRBV7-9 and TRBJ2-5, with D perhaps matching TRBD1 or TRBD2 (5 bases each). Germline V lookup: CDR1 SEHNR, CDR2 FQNEAQ (reference sequence). The CDR3 has 14 residues. The ends were cut back, 2 bases at V and 4 bases at J, with 11 bases in the middle. The CDR3 nucleotides are TGTGCCAGCAGCTTAATGAAGGGGACAGAGACCCAGTACTTC. It is translated as CASSLMKGTETQYF.

V and J are TRBV2 and TRBJ2-2; D is ambiguous. V lost 6 bases, J lost 6 bases, and 14 bases lay in between. Germline loops: CDR1 SNHLY, CDR2 FYNNEI. The CDR3 runs 14 residues. CDR3 sequence: CASSAGPVPGELFF. CDR3 coding DNA: TGTGCCAGCAGCGCTGGGCCTGTCCCCGGGGAGCTGTTTTTT.

On this clone: Additional DNA sequences in this sample encode the identical CDR3. The chain carries TRBV6-1 and TRBJ1-4, with 9 bases matching TRBD1. Per germline, CDR1 MNHNS and CDR2 SASEGT. The CDR3 runs to 14 residues. V shed 4 bases, J shed 5 bases, and the junction held 2 bases outside the gene matches. Here the CDR3 reads CASSVGQGNEKLFF. As DNA, the CDR3 is TGTGCCAGCAGTGTCGGACAGGGGAATGAAAAACTGTTTTTT.

This rearrangement joins TRBV7-2 to TRBJ1-1; D possibly corresponds to TRBD1 (6 bases). With 5 bases removed from V and 2 bases from J, the gap between germline ends came to 15 bases. Germline V CDR1 and CDR2: SGHTA, FQGNSA. The CDR3 has 15 residues. The CDR3 sequence is CASSPRTVYNTEAFF. The DNA of the CDR3 is TGTGCCAGCAGCCCGAGGACAGTCTACAACACTGAAGCTTTCTTT.

The rearrangement links TRBV5-1 to TRBJ1-4; TRBD1 might be the D (5 bases). Germline loops: CDR1 SGHRS, CDR2 YFSETQ. This CDR3 spans 17 amino acids. V shed 1 base and J shed 12 bases, with 25 bases lying between them. The CDR3 bases are TGCGCCAGCAGCTTGCAGGGTGACGTCTGGATGGGAGAAGAACTGTTTTTT. It yields the protein CASSLQGDVWMGEELFF. Full variable domain (outside the CDR3, taken from reference TRBV5-1 and TRBJ1-4): KAGVTQTPRYLIKTRGQQVTLSCSPISGHRSVSWYQQTPGQGLQFLFEYFSETQRNKGNFPGRFSGRQFSNSRSEMNVSTLELGDSALYLCASSLQGDVWMGEELFFGSGTQLSVL.

J is TRBJ1-2 and V is TRBV5-5; no firm D call. This CDR3 contains 13 residues. Germline-derived CDR1 and CDR2 are SGHKS and YYEKEE (reference sequence). V lost 2 bases and J 4 bases, leaving 9 bases between the germline ends. CDR3 residues: CASSLPPAYGYTF. The CDR3 DNA reads TGTGCCAGCAGCTTACCTCCGGCCTATGGCTACACCTTC.

The gene calls are TRBV9 and TRBJ2-2, with D hard to call. The length of the CDR3 is 14 residues. In germline, CDR1 is SGDLS, CDR2 YYNGEE. V shed 7 bases and J shed 0 bases, with 10 bases lying between them. CDR3 sequence (DNA): TGTGCCAGCGAAAAGCAGGCGAACACCGGGGAGCTGTTTTTT. Translated, it gives CASEKQANTGELFF.

V is TRBV2 and J is TRBJ2-2; D remains ambiguous. Germline CDR1 and CDR2: SNHLY and FYNNEI. The CDR3 length is 11 residues. V shed 4 bases and J shed 8 bases, with 5 bases lying between them. This CDR3 reads CASSGRGELFF. CDR3 nucleotide sequence: TGTGCCAGCAGTGGACGGGGGGAGCTGTTTTTT. Full variable domain (remainder filled in from reference TRBV2 and TRBJ2-2): EPEVTQTPSHQVTQMGQEVILRCVPISNHLYFYWYRQILGQKVEFLVSFYNNEISEKSEIFDDQFSVERPDGSNFTLKIRSTKLEDSAMYFCASSGRGELFFGEGSRLTVL.

This clone turned up a few times. The chain employs TRBV5-6 and TRBJ2-2; the match to TRBD1 covers 10 bases. After removal of 0 bases from V and 7 bases from J, the junction contained 3 bases not matched to a gene. Germline CDR1 SGHDT, CDR2 YYEEEE. CDR3 length: 15 residues. CDR3 sequence reads: CASSLGQGADGELFF. CDR3 DNA sequence: TGTGCCAGCAGCTTGGGACAGGGGGCGGACGGGGAGCTGTTTTTT.

This clone has a single count. The chain uses TRBV11-3 and TRBJ1-6; 9 nucleotides align to TRBD1. The CDR3 runs 14 residues. Germline loops: CDR1 SGHNT, CDR2 YENEEA. The trim removed 5 bases at V and 8 bases at J, leaving 4 bases unmatched. This chain's CDR3 is CASSVGQGHSPLHF. DNA for the CDR3: TGTGCCAGCAGCGTAGGACAGGGGCATTCACCCCTCCACTTT.

This clone occurred once. V usage is TRBV5-1 and J usage is TRBJ1-4, with TRBD1 matching over 7 bases. The CDR3 length is 15 residues. In germline, CDR1 is SGHRS, CDR2 YFSETQ. V shed 4 bases, J shed 8 bases, and the junction held 11 bases outside the gene matches. CDR3 sequence (DNA): TGCGCCAGCAGCGCGGCGGGGACAGCAAGAGAAAAACTGTTTTTT. The encoded protein is CASSAAGTAREKLFF.

The chain couples TRBV5-4 to TRBJ2-7; TRBD2 aligns across 16 bases. V trimming: 3 bases; J trimming: 3 bases; junction bases outside the gene matches: 9. The CDR3 runs 18 residues. Germline CDR1 and CDR2: SGHNT and YYREEE (reference sequence). The CDR3 DNA follows: TGTGCCAGCAGCTCCTTTGGGACTAGCGGGAGGGCAAGCTACGAGCAGTACTTC. Its translation: CASSSFGTSGRASYEQYF.

The chain carries TRBV6-5 and TRBJ1-1; possible D gene TRBD1, 5 bases. Germline CDR1 MNHEY, CDR2 SVGAGI. CDR3 length: 14 amino acids. With 4 bases removed from V and 0 bases from J, the gap between germline ends came to 9 bases. CDR3 nucleotide sequence: TGTGCCAGCAGTTGGGACGGATTGAACACTGAAGCTTTCTTT. Residues: CASSWDGLNTEAFF.

The rearrangement joins TRBV11-3 to TRBJ1-1, with 9 nucleotides matching TRBD1. This CDR3 has 14 residues. Germline-derived CDR1 and CDR2 are SGHNT and YENEEA. Trimming at V came to 3 bases and at J to 5 bases, leaving 4 bases not matched to a gene. This CDR3 reads CASSFTGGMTEAFF. CDR3 DNA: TGTGCCAGCAGCTTCACAGGGGGCATGACTGAAGCTTTCTTT. Variable domain in full (rest from reference TRBV11-3 and TRBJ1-1): EAGVVQSPRYKIIEKKQPVAFWCNPISGHNTLYWYLQNLGQGPELLIRYENEEAVDDSQLPKDRFSAERLKGVDSTLKIQPAELGDSAVYLCASSFTGGMTEAFFGQGTRLTVV.

A single count supports this clone. The genes are TRBV11-2 and TRBJ2-1; 8 bases are shared with TRBD1. With V trimmed by 10 bases and J by 9 bases, 8 bases remained unmatched. CDR1 is SGHAT, CDR2 FQNNGV, per germline. The CDR3 loop spans 12 amino acids. The CDR3 DNA sequence: TGTGCCACAGGACAGGGAGTGGGTGAGCAGTTCTTC. Translated: CATGQGVGEQFF. The full variable domain, completed using reference TRBV11-2 and TRBJ2-1, is EAGVAQSPRYKIIEKRQSVAFWCNPISGHATLYWYQQILGQGPKLLIQFQNNGVVDDSQLPKDRFSAERLKGVDSTLKIQPAKLEDSAVYLCATGQGVGEQFFGPGTRLTVL.

V and J are TRBV11-2 and TRBJ1-5; 7 bases align to TRBD1. Germline CDR1 is SGHAT and CDR2 is FQNNGV. The CDR3 is 16 amino acids. The J segment lost 1 base and the V segment lost 3 bases, leaving 6 bases of the junction unmatched. CDR3 in amino acids: CASSFGTDLSNQPQHF. The CDR3 coding sequence is TGTGCCAGCAGCTTCGGGACAGACTTAAGCAATCAGCCCCAGCATTTT.

V usage is TRBV7-2 and J usage is TRBJ2-1; D is unclear. V was pared by 1 base and J by 5 bases, with 6 bases between. CDR3 length equals 13 residues. Germline assignment: CDR1 SGHTA and CDR2 FQGNSA. In nucleotides, the CDR3 is TGTGCCAGCAGCTTAGGTCCAAACAATGAGCAGTTCTTC. Translation gives CASSLGPNNEQFF.